This T cell receptor beta chain stems from a study of vaccination and CD4 T cells after COVID-19. Cultured CD4+ T cells had their DNA profiled by the Oncomine TCR Beta short-read assay. Investigators obtained genomic DNA by extraction from cultured CD4+ T cells. Via MiXCR, TCRdb re-called the PCR reads, giving one row per CDR3 protein. The sample has about 15,000 distinct CDR3 sequences, roughly 50% seen once. As to this clonotype: As yet, its antigen is unknown.

Stated treatment: roughly 10-day PBMC culture with coronavirus spike peptide pools or control peptides (ViraFEST assay). The CDR3 spans 14 residues. The ends were cut back, 6 bases at V and 0 bases at J, with 12 bases in the middle. Germline CDR1 SQVTM, CDR2 ANQGSEA. The TCR was taken from a human donor who had recovered from COVID-19. The sample comprised CD4+ T cells from blood, cultured in vitro. The chain links TRBV29-1 to TRBJ1-5; D is perhaps TRBD1 (6 bases). The CDR3 coding sequence is TGCAGCGTCCGGACAGATAATAGCAATCAGCCCCAGCATTTT. It encodes CSVRTDNSNQPQHF.